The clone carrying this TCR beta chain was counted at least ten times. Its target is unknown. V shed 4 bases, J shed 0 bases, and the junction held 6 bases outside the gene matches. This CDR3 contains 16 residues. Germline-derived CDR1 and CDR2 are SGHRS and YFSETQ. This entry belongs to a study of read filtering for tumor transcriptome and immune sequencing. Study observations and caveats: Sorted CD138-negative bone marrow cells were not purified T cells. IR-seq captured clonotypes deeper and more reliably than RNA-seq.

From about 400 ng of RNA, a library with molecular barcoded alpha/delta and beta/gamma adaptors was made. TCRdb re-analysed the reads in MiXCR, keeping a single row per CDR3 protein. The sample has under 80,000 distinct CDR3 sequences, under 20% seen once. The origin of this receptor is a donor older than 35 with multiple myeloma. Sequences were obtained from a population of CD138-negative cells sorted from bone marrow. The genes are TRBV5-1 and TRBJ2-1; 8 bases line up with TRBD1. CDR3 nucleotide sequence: TGCGCCAGCAGCCCCTGGACAGGGAGCTCCTACAATGAGCAGTTCTTC. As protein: CASSPWTGSSYNEQFF.